This TCR beta chain emerged from a study of early T cells in non-severe SARS-CoV-2 infection. Turning to the study itself: The chains were unpaired, and the sequenced material was bulk RNA from unsorted whole blood.

Via MiXCR, TCRdb re-called the 5' RACE reads, giving one row per CDR3 protein. The table lists 90,000 or so distinct CDR3 sequences, about 15% of them singletons. The sample holds many counts of this clonotype. V was pared by 8 bases and J by 4 bases, with 10 bases of the junction left unmatched. The CDR3 sequence is 15 residues long. Germline CDR1 is SEHNR and CDR2 is FQNEAQ (reference sequence). V gene TRBV7-9 combines with J gene TRBJ2-3, with 9 positions matching TRBD1. Sequencing input: whole blood. The sequence came from an adult who was a healthcare worker with PCR-confirmed SARS-CoV-2 infection or an uninfected control (not recorded which). The CDR3 DNA follows: TGTGCCAGCCGCGGGACAGGGAGTCGATCAGATACGCAGTATTTT. Translation: CASRGTGSRSDTQYF. Supplemented by reference TRBV7-9 and TRBJ2-3, the full variable domain reads DTGVSQNPRHKITKRGQNVTFRCDPISEHNRLYWYRQTLGQGPEFLTYFQNEAQLEKSRLLSDRFSAERPKGSFSTLEIQRTEQGDSAMYLCASRGTGSRSDTQYFGPGTRLTVL.